Listed here are 25 T cell receptor beta chains from one sample, sequenced in a study of OX40 agonist ivuxolimab in advanced cancers. Using immunoSEQ multiplex PCR, the repertoire was profiled, and TCRdb retains in-frame clones only, with some absent. The table records about 69,000 clones, about three quarters of them present only once. Source: CD4+ or CD8+ T cells sorted from blood, taken in a trial of the OX40 agonist ivuxolimab. These receptor sequences come from an adult with an advanced solid tumor such as melanoma, head and neck, liver or kidney cancer.

V and J are TRBV28 and TRBJ2-5; 7 bases agree with TRBD2. Germline-derived CDR1 and CDR2 are MDHEN and SYDVKM. Trimming at V came to 3 bases and at J to 2 bases, leaving 21 bases not matched to a gene. The CDR3 spans 20 residues. CDR3 nucleotides: TGTGCCAGCAGTTTGGGGTGGGAGGGCCGGAGGGTTAGGCTGCAAGAGACCCAGTACTTC. This codes for CASSLGWEGRRVRLQETQYF.

The gene calls are TRBV9 and TRBJ2-7, with 7 bases fitting TRBD1. The CDR3 length is 15 residues. The V segment lost 3 bases and the J segment 4 bases; nucleotides outside the gene matches: 10. Germline V gene lookup returns CDR1 SGDLS and CDR2 YYNGEE. DNA for the CDR3: TGTGCCAGCAGCGCCGGACAGGACCAGATATACGAGCAGTACTTC. As protein: CASSAGQDQIYEQYF.

The chain uses TRBV28 and TRBJ1-4, with D tentatively TRBD1 (6 bases). This CDR3 comprises 16 residues. Looked up from germline, CDR1 is MDHEN and CDR2 is SYDVKM. The V gene lost 3 bases and the J gene lost 8 bases, with 19 bases spanning the gap. The CDR3 is CASSFPAGGGREKLFF. In nucleotides, the CDR3 is TGTGCCAGCAGTTTCCCAGCAGGAGGGGGGAGAGAAAAACTGTTTTTT.

A few counts support this clone. The rearrangement links TRBV2 to TRBJ1-3; 7 bases are a match to TRBD1. The CDR3 is 14 amino acids. V trimming: 6 bases; J trimming: 0 bases; junction bases outside the gene matches: 2. Germline V lookup: CDR1 SNHLY, CDR2 FYNNEI. Here the CDR3 reads CASSRDSSGNTIYF. CDR3 bases: TGTGCCAGCAGCAGGGACAGCTCTGGAAACACCATATATTTT.

CDR3 DNA sequence: TGTGCCAGCTCCGGGTCAGCGGGGCTACCCTACGAGCAGTACTTC. It specifies CASSGSAGLPYEQYF. V gene TRBV6-1 combines with J gene TRBJ2-7; 7 bases are a match to TRBD2. Trimming took 8 bases from V and 2 from J; bases not matched to a gene: 12. The CDR3 is 15 residues long. Germline V gene lookup returns CDR1 MNHNS and CDR2 SASEGT.

J is TRBJ2-7 and V is TRBV21-1; the DNA was not used to check the table's D call, TRBD1. TRBV21-1 constitutes a pseudogene. The CDR3 sequence is 14 residues long. CDR3 protein: CASSNWDRPYEQYF. CDR3 in DNA: TGTGCCAGCAGCAATTGGGACAGGCCCTACGAGCAGTACTTC.

V gene TRBV7-9 combines with J gene TRBJ1-2; 8 bases are shared with TRBD1. There are 14 residues in the CDR3. The ends lost 5 bases at V and 4 bases at J; junction bases unmatched: 6. Looked up from germline, CDR1 is SEHNR and CDR2 is FQNEAQ (reference sequence). CDR3 protein: CASSRDRGGYGYTF. CDR3 coding DNA: TGTGCCAGCAGCCGAGACAGGGGAGGCTATGGCTACACCTTC. Supplemented by reference TRBV7-9 and TRBJ1-2, the full variable domain reads DTGVSQNPRHKITKRGQNVTFRCDPISEHNRLYWYRQTLGQGPEFLTYFQNEAQLEKSRLLSDRFSAERPKGSFSTLEIQRTEQGDSAMYLCASSRDRGGYGYTFGSGTRLTVV.

This clone was counted a single time. This chain connects TRBV19 to TRBJ1-5; maybe TRBD1 (6 bases). The CDR3 length is 19 residues. Germline lookup yields CDR1 LNHDA and CDR2 SQIVND (reference sequence). Trimming removed 7 bases at V and 4 bases at J, with 29 bases between. The DNA of the CDR3 is TGTGCCAGTAAGGGGGGAGGGGAAAGCAGGACTTATCCAAATCAGCCCCAGCATTTT. Amino acid sequence: CASKGGGESRTYPNQPQHF.

Only one count was recorded for this clone. The V gene is TRBV7-8, the J gene TRBJ1-3; 9 bases are a match to TRBD1. The junction had 6 bases not matched to a gene; V was cut back by 5 bases and J by 4 bases. CDR1 and CDR2 (germline): SGHVS, FQNEAQ. CDR3 size: 15 residues. The CDR3 bases are TGTGCCAGCAGCACTGGGACAGGGCACGGAAACACCATATATTTT. Protein: CASSTGTGHGNTIYF. Supplemented by reference TRBV7-8 and TRBJ1-3, the full variable domain reads GAGVSQSPRYKVAKRGQDVALRCDPISGHVSLFWYQQALGQGPEFLTYFQNEAQLDKSGLPSDRFFAERPEGSVSTLKIQRTQQEDSAVYLCASSTGTGHGNTIYFGEGSWLTVV.

In this sample, this clone turned up a few times. Here the CDR3 DNA reads TGTGCCAGCAGTTCCGAACTCGAGAACACTGAAGCTTTCTTT. Its translation is CASSSELENTEAFF. The chain is built from TRBV7-9 and TRBJ1-1, with D uncertain. This CDR3 has 14 amino acids. Germline CDR1 is SEHNR and CDR2 is FQNEAQ (reference sequence). V was pared by 6 bases and J by 1 base, with 12 bases between.

The genes are TRBV28 and TRBJ1-5; 9 bases are shared with TRBD1. CDR1 is MDHEN and CDR2 is SYDVKM in the germline V gene. CDR3 size: 15 residues. V was clipped by 5 bases and J by 4 bases; unmatched bases: 6. The CDR3 reads CASSPGQGPNQPQHF. The CDR3 coding sequence is TGTGCCAGCAGTCCAGGACAGGGGCCGAATCAGCCCCAGCATTTT.

The chain has TRBV5-1 and TRBJ2-3; D uncertain. Germline CDR1 and CDR2: SGHRS and YFSETQ. V gave up 0 bases and J gave up 0 bases, with 8 bases separating them. The CDR3 length is 15 residues. CDR3 protein: CASSLEARSTDTQYF. The CDR3 nucleotides are TGCGCCAGCAGCTTGGAGGCACGCAGCACAGATACGCAGTATTTT.

The chain recombines TRBV7-2 with TRBJ2-7; 9 bases agree with TRBD2. CDR3 length: 15 amino acids. Germline V gene data show CDR1 as SGHTA and CDR2 as FQGNSA. Losses at the gene ends were 1 base for V and 3 bases for J; bases not matched to a gene: 4. The CDR3 is CASSLGGSGSYEQYF. The CDR3 region has the DNA TGTGCCAGCAGCTTAGGAGGTAGCGGGAGCTACGAGCAGTACTTC.

The chain joins TRBV6-4 to TRBJ2-5, with a possible D match to TRBD1 (5 bases). V gave up 0 bases and J gave up 5 bases, with 19 bases separating them. This CDR3 is built from 17 residues. The germline CDR1 and CDR2 sequences are MRHNA and SNTAGT. The CDR3 region is CASSDSRAGLKVETQYF. The CDR3 nucleotides are TGTGCCAGCAGTGACTCCCGGGCAGGGCTTAAAGTGGAGACCCAGTACTTC.

The chain joins TRBV5-1 to TRBJ1-2; TRBD1 is a possible D gene (6 bases). The V gene's germline CDR1 is SGHRS and CDR2 YFSETQ. This CDR3 region has 14 residues. Trimming stripped 2 bases from V and 8 bases from J, with 16 bases between. The CDR3 protein is CASSFDQGQGGYTF. CDR3 bases: TGCGCCAGCAGCTTCGATCAGGGGCAAGGAGGCTACACCTTC.

This sequence joins TRBV5-1 and TRBJ2-7, with TRBD1 matching over 9 bases. V shed 3 bases and J 3 bases; nucleotides not matched to a gene: 4. The CDR3 spans 14 residues. Germline CDR1 reads SGHRS; CDR2 reads YFSETQ. As DNA, the CDR3 is TGCGCCAGCAGCTCACAGGGGGCGGACTACGAGCAGTACTTC. Encoded protein: CASSSQGADYEQYF.

The rearrangement links TRBV4-1 to TRBJ2-1, with unresolved D. The CDR3 has 16 amino acids. V shed 0 bases and J shed 2 bases, with 11 bases lying between them. Germline assignment: CDR1 MGHRA and CDR2 YSYEKL. This CDR3 reads CASSQDMGRAYNEQFF. The CDR3 DNA reads as TGCGCCAGCAGCCAAGATATGGGTAGGGCCTACAATGAGCAGTTCTTC.

The V and J genes are TRBV6-5 and TRBJ1-1; no clear D. Germline V gene lookup returns CDR1 MNHEY and CDR2 SVGAGI. The CDR3 runs to 13 residues. Between the trimmed V and J ends, which lost 6 bases and 0 bases, there was a span of 8 bases. The CDR3 region is CASRGPMNTEAFF. CDR3 bases: TGTGCCAGCAGGGGCCCCATGAACACTGAAGCTTTCTTT.

V usage is TRBV27 and J usage is TRBJ1-1; possible D gene TRBD1, 5 bases. Trimming removed 4 bases at V and 3 bases at J, with 9 bases between. The germline gives CDR1 MNHEY, CDR2 SMNVEV (reference sequence). CDR3 length equals 13 residues. CDR3 residues: CASSSSRDTEAFF. CDR3 in DNA: TGTGCCAGCAGTTCAAGCAGGGACACTGAAGCTTTCTTT.

The chain joins TRBV29-1 to TRBJ2-2; TRBD1 aligns across 11 bases. The V gene's germline CDR1 is SQVTM and CDR2 ANQGSEA. CDR3 length: 13 residues. The ends lost 7 bases at V and 3 bases at J; junction bases unmatched: 1. The CDR3 sequence is CSGGQGDTGELFF. Written as DNA, the CDR3 is TGCAGCGGGGGACAGGGGGACACCGGGGAGCTGTTTTTT.

This clone was seen only a few times. This chain joins TRBV18 and TRBJ1-3; no firm D call. The CDR3 totals 16 residues. Deletions cut 2 bases from V and 0 bases from J, with 11 bases between. Per germline, CDR1 KGHSH and CDR2 LQKENI. The CDR3 loop is CASSPLGSNSGNTIYF. The CDR3 bases are TGTGCCAGCTCACCATTGGGCAGCAACTCTGGAAACACCATATATTTT.

The V gene is TRBV7-2, the J gene TRBJ1-3; D ambiguous. V lost 2 bases to trimming and J lost 0 bases, with 11 bases between them. This CDR3 comprises 16 residues. Germline CDR1 is SGHTA and CDR2 is FQGNSA. DNA for the CDR3: TGTGCCAGCAGCTTACGTGTACGGAGCTCTGGAAACACCATATATTTT. Translating gives CASSLRVRSSGNTIYF.

This chain connects TRBV5-5 to TRBJ2-1, with 7 bases identical to TRBD2. V lost 0 bases, J lost 9 bases, and 3 bases stayed unmatched. The germline gives CDR1 SGHKS, CDR2 YYEKEE (reference sequence). CDR3 size: 13 residues. CDR3 in DNA: TGTGCCAGCAGCTTGGTGGGGGGGACTGAGCAGTTCTTC. This codes for CASSLVGGTEQFF.

The CDR3 region has the DNA TGTGCCCACTCCCCGGGGCCAAATTCACCCCTCCACTTT. Its protein product is CAHSPGPNSPLHF. The rearrangement joins TRBV11-2 to TRBJ1-6; possible D gene TRBD1, 5 bases. Per germline, CDR1 SGHAT and CDR2 FQNNGV. Trimming removed 11 bases from V and 7 bases from J, with 15 bases in between. The CDR3 is 13 residues long. Filled out from reference TRBV11-2 and TRBJ1-6, the complete variable domain reads EAGVAQSPRYKIIEKRQSVAFWCNPISGHATLYWYQQILGQGPKLLIQFQNNGVVDDSQLPKDRFSAERLKGVDSTLKIQPAKLEDSAVYLCAHSPGPNSPLHFGNGTRLTVT.

V and J are TRBV2 and TRBJ1-3; 7 nucleotides line up with TRBD1. Germline lookup yields CDR1 SNHLY and CDR2 FYNNEI. The CDR3 is made up of 15 amino acids. The V and J ends lost 6 bases and 0 bases, in that order; junction bases with no gene match: 5. CDR3 sequence reads: CASRKQGSSGNTIYF. DNA for the CDR3: TGTGCCAGCAGAAAACAGGGGAGCTCTGGAAACACCATATATTTT.